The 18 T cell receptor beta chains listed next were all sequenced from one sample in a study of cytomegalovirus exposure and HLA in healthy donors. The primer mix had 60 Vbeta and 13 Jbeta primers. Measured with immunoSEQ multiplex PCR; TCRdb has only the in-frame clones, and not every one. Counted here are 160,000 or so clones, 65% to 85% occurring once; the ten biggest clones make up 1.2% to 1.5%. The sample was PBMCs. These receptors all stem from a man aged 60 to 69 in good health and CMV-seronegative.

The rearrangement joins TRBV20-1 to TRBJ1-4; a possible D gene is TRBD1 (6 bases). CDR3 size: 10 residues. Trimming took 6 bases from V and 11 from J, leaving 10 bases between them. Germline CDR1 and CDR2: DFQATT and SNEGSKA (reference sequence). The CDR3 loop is CSAGGSKLFF. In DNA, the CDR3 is TGCAGTGCAGGGGGTTCGAAACTGTTTTTT.

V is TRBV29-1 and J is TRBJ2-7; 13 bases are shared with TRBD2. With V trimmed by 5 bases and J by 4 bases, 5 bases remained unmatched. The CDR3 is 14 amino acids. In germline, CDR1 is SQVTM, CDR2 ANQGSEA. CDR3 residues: CSVQLAGGRYEQYF. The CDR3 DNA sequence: TGCAGCGTTCAACTAGCGGGGGGGCGGTACGAGCAGTACTTC.

CDR3 region: CASSVGTPYEQYF. For the CDR3, the DNA is TGTGCCAGCAGCGTAGGGACTCCCTACGAGCAGTACTTC. The genes are TRBV7-2 and TRBJ2-7, with D possibly being TRBD2 (6 bases). The V end was cut by 5 bases, the J end by 2 bases, with 10 bases between. CDR3 length: 13 amino acids. Germline V gives CDR1 SGHTA, CDR2 FQGNSA.

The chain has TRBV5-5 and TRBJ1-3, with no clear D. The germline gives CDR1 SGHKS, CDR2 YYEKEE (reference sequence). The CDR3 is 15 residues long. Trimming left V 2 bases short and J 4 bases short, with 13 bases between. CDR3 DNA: TGTGCCAGCAGCTTTGCCCCCGCAGGAGGAAACACCATATATTTT. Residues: CASSFAPAGGNTIYF.

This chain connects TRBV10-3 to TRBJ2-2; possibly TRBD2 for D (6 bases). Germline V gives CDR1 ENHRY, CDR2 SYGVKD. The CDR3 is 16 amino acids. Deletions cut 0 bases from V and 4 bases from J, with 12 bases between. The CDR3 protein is CAISESQGAGTGELFF. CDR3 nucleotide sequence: TGTGCCATCAGTGAGTCTCAGGGAGCGGGCACCGGGGAGCTGTTTTTT.

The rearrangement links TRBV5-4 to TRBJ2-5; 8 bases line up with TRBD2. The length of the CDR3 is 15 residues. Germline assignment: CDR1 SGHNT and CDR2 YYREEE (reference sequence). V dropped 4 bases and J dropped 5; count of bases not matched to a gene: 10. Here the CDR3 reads CASSRVTGGQETQYF. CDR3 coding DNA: TGTGCCAGCAGCCGGGTGACGGGGGGGCAGGAGACCCAGTACTTC.

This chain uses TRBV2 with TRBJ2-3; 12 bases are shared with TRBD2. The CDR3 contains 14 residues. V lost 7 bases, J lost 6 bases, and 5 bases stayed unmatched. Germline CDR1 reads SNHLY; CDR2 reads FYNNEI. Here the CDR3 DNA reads TGTGCCAGCAACCGACTAGCGGGGGCGGATACGCAGTATTTT. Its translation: CASNRLAGADTQYF.

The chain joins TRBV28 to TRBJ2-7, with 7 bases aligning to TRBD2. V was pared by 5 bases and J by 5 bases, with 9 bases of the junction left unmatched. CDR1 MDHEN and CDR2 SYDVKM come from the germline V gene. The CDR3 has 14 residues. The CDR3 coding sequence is TGTGCCAGCAGTAATCAAGCGGGATACGACGAGCAGTACTTC. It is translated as CASSNQAGYDEQYF.

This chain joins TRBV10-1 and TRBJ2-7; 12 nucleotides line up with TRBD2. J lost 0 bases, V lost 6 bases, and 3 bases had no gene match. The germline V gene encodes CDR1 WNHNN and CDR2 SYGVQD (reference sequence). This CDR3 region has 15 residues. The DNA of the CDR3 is TGCGCCAGCAGGAAGGGACTAGCGGGCTCCTACGAGCAGTACTTC. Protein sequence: CASRKGLAGSYEQYF.

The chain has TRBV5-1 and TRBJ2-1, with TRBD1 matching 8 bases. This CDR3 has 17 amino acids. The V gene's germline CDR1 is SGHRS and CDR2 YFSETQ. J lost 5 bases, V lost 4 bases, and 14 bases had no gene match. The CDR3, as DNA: TGCGCCAGCAGCGAATTCCTCCCCGGACAGGGAGACAATGAGCAGTTCTTC. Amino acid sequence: CASSEFLPGQGDNEQFF.

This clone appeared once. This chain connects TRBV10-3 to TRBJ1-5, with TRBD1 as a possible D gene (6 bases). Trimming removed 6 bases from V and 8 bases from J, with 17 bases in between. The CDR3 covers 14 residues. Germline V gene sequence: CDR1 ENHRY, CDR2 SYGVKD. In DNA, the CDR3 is TGTGCCATCAGCCTAGGGGGGGGGCCGGAGCCCCAGCATTTT. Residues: CAISLGGGPEPQHF.

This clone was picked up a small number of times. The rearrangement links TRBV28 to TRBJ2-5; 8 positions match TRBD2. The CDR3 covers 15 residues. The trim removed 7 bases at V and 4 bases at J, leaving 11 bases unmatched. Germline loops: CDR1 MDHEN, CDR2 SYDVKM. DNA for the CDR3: TGTGCCAGCACCTCGGGGGGGGCAGGCGGAGAGACCCAGTACTTC. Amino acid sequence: CASTSGGAGGETQYF.

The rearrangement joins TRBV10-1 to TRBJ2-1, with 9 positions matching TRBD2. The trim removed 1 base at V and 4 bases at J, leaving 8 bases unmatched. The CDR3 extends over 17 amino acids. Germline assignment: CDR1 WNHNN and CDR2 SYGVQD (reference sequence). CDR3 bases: TGCGCCAGCAGTGAGTTAGCGGGAGAGGGGGCTTACAATGAGCAGTTCTTC. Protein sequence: CASSELAGEGAYNEQFF.

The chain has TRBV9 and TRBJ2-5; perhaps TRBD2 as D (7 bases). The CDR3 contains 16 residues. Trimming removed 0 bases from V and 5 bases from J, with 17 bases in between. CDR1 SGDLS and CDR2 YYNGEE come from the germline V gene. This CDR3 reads CASSVVAAGARETQYF. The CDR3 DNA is TGTGCCAGCAGCGTAGTAGCGGCGGGGGCCCGGGAGACCCAGTACTTC.

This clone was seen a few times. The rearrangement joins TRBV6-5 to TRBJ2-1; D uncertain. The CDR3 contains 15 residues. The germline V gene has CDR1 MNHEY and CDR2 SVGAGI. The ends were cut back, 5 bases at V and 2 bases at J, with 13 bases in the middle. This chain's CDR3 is CASSLLMGPYNEQFF. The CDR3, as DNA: TGTGCCAGCAGTCTCTTAATGGGCCCCTACAATGAGCAGTTCTTC.

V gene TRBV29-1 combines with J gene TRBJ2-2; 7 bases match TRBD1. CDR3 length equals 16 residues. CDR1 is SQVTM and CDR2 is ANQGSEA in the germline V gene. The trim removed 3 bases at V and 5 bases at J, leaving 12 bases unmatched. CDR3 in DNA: TGCAGCGTTGAGAGGACAGGTTTTGGGGATACCGGGGAGCTGTTTTTT. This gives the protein CSVERTGFGDTGELFF.

The CDR3 coding sequence is TGTGCCAGCAGCTTCCTCGGGGGTAATGAGCAGTTCTTC. Its protein is CASSFLGGNEQFF. The chain carries TRBV5-6 and TRBJ2-1; D might be TRBD2 (6 bases). The V and J ends lost 2 bases and 7 bases respectively, with 10 bases between them. The CDR3 is 13 residues long. CDR1 is SGHDT, CDR2 YYEEEE, per germline.

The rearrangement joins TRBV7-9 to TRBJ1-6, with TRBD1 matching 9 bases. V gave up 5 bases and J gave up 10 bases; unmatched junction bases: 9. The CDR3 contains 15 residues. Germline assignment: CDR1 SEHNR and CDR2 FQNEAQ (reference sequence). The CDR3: CASSPGTGSRSPLHF. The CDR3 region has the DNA TGTGCCAGCAGCCCCGGGACAGGGAGTAGGTCACCCCTCCACTTT.